What follows is one T cell receptor (beta chain) and its context. The sample originates from a study of cytomegalovirus exposure and HLA in healthy donors. For the study at large: Approximately 180 million T cells yielded 100 million or so unique TCR beta sequences, as an earlier analysis found.

The donors were healthy bone marrow donors. PCR involved 60 Vbeta and 13 Jbeta primers. The repertoire was sequenced with immunoSEQ multiplex PCR; TCRdb's copy has only in-frame clones and lacks some. In the table there are more than 95,000 clones, 75% to 85% of which are singletons. The CDR3 covers 15 residues. Germline V gives CDR1 MNHNY, CDR2 SVGAGI (reference sequence). V lost 2 bases and J 6 bases, leaving 13 bases between the germline ends. The clonotype comes from a man aged 40-50 years in good health and CMV-seronegative. V gene TRBV6-6 combines with J gene TRBJ1-4, with a weak D call TRBD1 (5 bases). Sequenced: PBMCs. The CDR3: CASSYKAGLDEKLFF. CDR3 DNA sequence: TGTGCCAGCAGTTACAAGGCAGGGCTGGATGAAAAACTGTTTTTT.